This TCR delta chain was recorded in a study of gamma-delta chains in newborns, infants, children. Across the study: Innate gammadelta T cells reportedly expand polyclonally right after birth, driven by microbial exposure, per the title.

This CDR3 is 18 amino acids long. Germline lookup yields CDR1 GEAIGNYY and CDR2 EKD. After removal of 3 bases from V and 0 bases from J, the junction contained 5 bases not matched to a gene. TCRdb ran CATT on the reads. The sample yields approximately 3,000 delta-chain clones, roughly a tenth seen once. This clone occurred a few times. A much larger clone sits a single nucleotide away, making a read error possible. The V call is TRDV2, the J call TRDJ3, with 9 bases lining up with TRDD3. Sequenced: blood. The receptor was isolated from a child who was a newborn, infant or young child, either healthy, febrile or measles-vaccinated (not recorded which). CDR3 nucleotide sequence: TGTGCCTGTGACGTACCGGGGATACGCTCCTGGGACACCCGACAGATGTTTTTC. Residues: CACDVPGIRSWDTRQMFF.